The 25 T cell receptor beta chains presented below share a single source sample, sequenced in a study of T cell responses to AZD1222 COVID-19 vaccine. Measured with immunoSEQ multiplex PCR; TCRdb has only the in-frame clones, and not every one. The sample lists around 120,000 clones, around 92% occurring once. The sample was peripheral blood, taken on day 0 of AZD1222 vaccination. The receptor set was obtained from an adult in good health.

The chain employs TRBV9 and TRBJ2-7, with 8 positions matching TRBD1. The CDR3 loop spans 15 amino acids. Germline V gene lookup returns CDR1 SGDLS and CDR2 YYNGEE. Trimming removed 3 bases from V and 4 bases from J; junction bases left unmatched: 9. The CDR3 DNA reads TGTGCCAGCAGCGCCGCCGGACAGGGACTTTACGAGCAGTACTTC. Protein: CASSAAGQGLYEQYF.

J is TRBJ1-4 and V is TRBV6-4; D gene unclear. This CDR3 spans 13 amino acids. Germline CDR1 reads MRHNA; CDR2 reads SNTAGT. Trimming took off 0 bases at V and 8 bases at J, with 7 bases between the two ends. CDR3 in amino acids: CASSDSAGEKLFF. The CDR3 DNA reads TGTGCCAGCAGTGACTCCGCGGGAGAAAAACTGTTTTTT.

The chain uses TRBV5-4 and TRBJ1-2; a weak D match, TRBD1 (5 bases). Trimming took 0 bases from V and 4 from J, leaving 13 bases between them. Germline values: CDR1 SGHNT, CDR2 YYREEE (reference sequence). The CDR3 is 15 amino acids. CDR3 nucleotide sequence: TGTGCCAGCAGCTTGGGAGGGGACGGTCTCTATGGCTACACCTTC. This encodes CASSLGGDGLYGYTF.

J is TRBJ2-1 and V is TRBV7-9; no clear D. The V and J ends lost 2 bases and 5 bases respectively, with 19 bases between them. The CDR3 contains 17 residues. Germline CDR1 is SEHNR and CDR2 is FQNEAQ (reference sequence). The CDR3 is CASSLTLDTITDNEQFF. The CDR3 DNA reads as TGTGCCAGCAGCTTAACCCTAGACACCATAACCGACAATGAGCAGTTCTTC.

This clone has just one count. The genes are TRBV6-6 and TRBJ1-3; D call uncertain. The CDR3 consists of 12 residues. With 6 bases removed from V and 0 bases from J, the gap between germline ends came to 3 bases. CDR1 and CDR2 (germline): MNHNY, SVGAGI (reference sequence). CDR3 residues: CASSPSGNTIYF. The CDR3, as DNA: TGTGCCAGCAGCCCCTCTGGAAACACCATATATTTT.

V gene TRBV27 combines with J gene TRBJ1-4, with a possible D match to TRBD1 (6 bases). The length of the CDR3 is 13 residues. Germline CDR1 and CDR2: MNHEY and SMNVEV (reference sequence). V was shortened by 8 bases and J by 8 bases, with 15 bases between the two germline ends. CDR3 protein: CASSTGGREKLFF. Written as DNA, the CDR3 is TGTGCCAGCTCAACGGGGGGCAGGGAAAAACTGTTTTTT. The complete variable domain, with remaining parts taken from reference TRBV27 and TRBJ1-4, reads EAQVTQNPRYLITVTGKKLTVTCSQNMNHEYMSWYRQDPGLGLRQIYYSMNVEVTDKGDVPEGYKVSRKEKRNFPLILESPSPNQTSLYFCASSTGGREKLFFGSGTQLSVL.

This clone has a single count. The J gene is TRBJ1-5, the V gene TRBV6-5, with D possibly matching TRBD1 (5 bases). This CDR3 comprises 13 residues. With 8 bases removed from V and 4 bases from J, the gap between germline ends came to 12 bases. From germline, CDR1 is MNHEY and CDR2 SVGAGI. The CDR3 spells CASRWGVNQPQHF. The CDR3 DNA is TGTGCCAGCCGATGGGGGGTGAATCAGCCCCAGCATTTT.

This chain links TRBV10-2 with TRBJ2-1; TRBD2 matches at 8 bases. The CDR3 is 15 residues long. Trimming cost V 7 bases and J 1 base; bases outside gene matches: 6. Germline loops: CDR1 WSHSY, CDR2 SAAADI. The CDR3 region is CASNIAGLSYNEQFF. CDR3 coding DNA: TGCGCCAGCAACATAGCGGGACTGTCCTACAATGAGCAGTTCTTC.

The rearrangement links TRBV27 to TRBJ2-7, with 9 bases fitting TRBD1. The germline V gene encodes CDR1 MNHEY and CDR2 SMNVEV (reference sequence). The CDR3 has 14 amino acids. The trim removed 4 bases at V and 4 bases at J, leaving 5 bases unmatched. CDR3 nucleotide sequence: TGTGCCAGCAGTTCACAGGGGGCTAGGTACGAGCAGTACTTC. As protein: CASSSQGARYEQYF.

V is TRBV7-2 and J is TRBJ1-5, with D uncertain. Trimming removed 2 bases at V and 1 base at J, with 9 bases between. CDR1 and CDR2 from the germline V gene are SGHTA and FQGNSA. The CDR3 has 15 amino acids. As DNA, the CDR3 is TGTGCCAGCAGCTTAATGGGGAGGAGCAATCAGCCCCAGCATTTT. It translates to CASSLMGRSNQPQHF. Based on the CDR3 plus reference TRBV7-2 and TRBJ1-5, the full variable domain is GAGVSQSPSNKVTEKGKDVELRCDPISGHTALYWYRQSLGQGLEFLIYFQGNSAPDKSGLPSDRFSAERTGGSVSTLTIQRTQQEDSAVYLCASSLMGRSNQPQHFGDGTRLSIL.

The CDR3 loop is CASRPPDREDQPQHF. CDR3 nucleotides: TGTGCCAGCAGGCCCCCGGACAGGGAGGATCAGCCCCAGCATTTT. The chain has TRBV6-6 and TRBJ1-5; the match to TRBD1 covers 8 bases. This CDR3 has 15 residues. Per the germline V gene, CDR1 is MNHNY and CDR2 is SVGAGI (reference sequence). With 6 bases clipped from V and 5 bases from J, the junction kept 9 bases outside the gene matches.

This chain joins TRBV19 and TRBJ2-1, with TRBD2 identical over 7 bases. Germline values: CDR1 LNHDA, CDR2 SQIVND (reference sequence). The CDR3 runs 14 residues. J lost 6 bases, V lost 7 bases, and 9 bases had no gene match. CDR3 region: CASNWAPGGNEQFF. CDR3 nucleotides: TGTGCCAGTAATTGGGCCCCGGGAGGCAATGAGCAGTTCTTC.

V and J are TRBV19 and TRBJ2-3; D is perhaps TRBD1 (5 bases). CDR1 LNHDA and CDR2 SQIVND come from the germline V gene (reference sequence). The CDR3 extends over 12 amino acids. V was pared by 5 bases and J by 6 bases, with 9 bases between. CDR3 residues: CASSDSGDTQYF. The DNA of the CDR3 is TGTGCCAGTAGTGACAGTGGTGATACGCAGTATTTT.

The gene calls are TRBV11-3 and TRBJ2-1; 8 bases are shared with TRBD2. Germline V gives CDR1 SGHNT, CDR2 YENEEA. After removal of 2 bases from V and 8 bases from J, the junction contained 14 bases not matched to a gene. The CDR3 runs 17 residues. As DNA, the CDR3 is TGTGCCAGCAGCTTACGGCCCTTCGGAGCGGGAGACGATGAGCAGTTCTTC. Its protein product is CASSLRPFGAGDDEQFF.

This chain connects TRBV6-5 to TRBJ1-1; no firm D call. The V and J ends lost 0 bases and 4 bases respectively, with 12 bases between them. Germline loops: CDR1 MNHEY, CDR2 SVGAGI. This CDR3 spans 15 amino acids. Here the CDR3 DNA reads TGTGCCAGCAGTTACTCGTTCGGTCGCGGCACTGAAGCTTTCTTT. This codes for CASSYSFGRGTEAFF.

This sequence joins TRBV7-2 and TRBJ1-1; a weak D match, TRBD1 (6 bases). V was pared by 2 bases and J by 8 bases, with 9 bases between. Germline V CDR1 and CDR2: SGHTA, FQGNSA. The CDR3 sequence is 12 residues long. The CDR3 bases are TGTGCCAGCAGCTTATTGCAGGGGGAAGCTTTCTTT. Its protein product is CASSLLQGEAFF.

The table lists this clone with a few counts. The genes are TRBV2 and TRBJ2-1, with TRBD2 as a possible D gene (5 bases). Trimming shortened V by 3 bases and J by 5 bases, and 8 bases separated the two germline ends. Germline loops: CDR1 SNHLY, CDR2 FYNNEI. This CDR3 region has 13 residues. The DNA for the CDR3 is TGTGCCAGCAGTGACGGAGGTAACAATGAGCAGTTCTTC. It is translated as CASSDGGNNEQFF.

This clone was detected only a few times. The rearrangement joins TRBV6-5 to TRBJ2-2; D is uncertain. Germline-derived CDR1 and CDR2 are MNHEY and SVGAGI. This CDR3 has 14 amino acids. Trimming removed 6 bases from V and 1 base from J, with 9 bases in between. CDR3 region: CASSVHRNTGELFF. The DNA of the CDR3 is TGTGCCAGCAGCGTGCACAGGAACACCGGGGAGCTGTTTTTT.

The V call is TRBV12-5, the J call TRBJ2-1; no clear D gene. Germline values: CDR1 LGHNT, CDR2 FRNRAP. The CDR3 sequence is 16 residues long. Trimming pared 0 bases from V and 5 bases from J, leaving 14 bases between. CDR3 sequence reads: CASGLVLASTHNEQFF. CDR3 nucleotide sequence: TGTGCTAGTGGTTTGGTATTGGCATCTACACACAATGAGCAGTTCTTC.

This chain uses TRBV24-1 with TRBJ1-3, with a possible D match to TRBD1 (5 bases). This CDR3 contains 18 residues. The germline CDR1 and CDR2 sequences are KGHDR and SFDVKD. Trimming shortened V by 2 bases and J by 3 bases, and 19 bases separated the two germline ends. CDR3 region: CATSDSPGPDLFGNTIYF. In nucleotides, the CDR3 is TGTGCCACCAGTGATTCACCAGGGCCCGACCTATTTGGAAACACCATATATTTT.

V gene TRBV6-2 or TRBV6-3 combines with J gene TRBJ1-1; D is ambiguous. CDR3 length: 16 residues. CDR1 MNHEY and CDR2 SVGEGT come from the germline V gene. V was cut by 3 bases and J by 4 bases, with 18 bases left in between. The CDR3 here is CASSYKVRGAGTEAFF. The CDR3 DNA is TGTGCCAGCAGTTATAAGGTCCGGGGAGCCGGCACTGAAGCTTTCTTT.

The genes are TRBV7-2 and TRBJ2-3; no firm D call. Per germline, CDR1 SGHTA and CDR2 FQGNSA. The CDR3 covers 14 residues. The V gene lost 5 bases and the J gene lost 1 base, with 10 bases spanning the gap. CDR3: CASSPPSRTDTQYF. The DNA of the CDR3 is TGTGCCAGCAGCCCACCCTCCCGCACAGATACGCAGTATTTT.

The V and J genes are TRBV6-2 or TRBV6-3 and TRBJ1-5, with TRBD1 identical over 8 bases. After removal of 6 bases from V and 7 bases from J, the junction contained 2 bases not matched to a gene. Looked up from germline, CDR1 is MNHEY and CDR2 is SVGEGT. The CDR3 is made up of 12 amino acids. The CDR3 nucleotides are TGTGCCAGCAGCCCAGGGGGCCAGCCCCAGCATTTT. This sequence encodes CASSPGGQPQHF.

V and J are TRBV11-2 and TRBJ2-7; D not resolved. Deletions cut 5 bases from V and 1 base from J, with 9 bases between. CDR1 and CDR2 (germline): SGHAT, FQNNGV. This CDR3 has 13 residues. CDR3 nucleotide sequence: TGTGCCAGCAGCCCCTCACCGTCCTACGAGCAGTACTTC. Translation gives CASSPSPSYEQYF.

Of note for this clone: A junction boundary mismatches the germline segment, possibly from a read error. The chain joins TRBV2 to TRBJ2-7; D might be TRBD1 or TRBD2, each matching 5 bases. This CDR3 contains 12 residues. Germline V lookup: CDR1 SNHLY, CDR2 FYNNEI. CDR3 in DNA: TGTGCCAGCACCGAAGTGGAGAGGGGTTGGGGCTTC. Amino acids: CASTEVERGWGF.